A selection of T cell receptor beta chains follows, all from one sample in a study of regulatory T cells in long-lasting Graves disease. Via MiXCR, TCRdb re-called the multiplex PCR reads, giving one row per CDR3 protein. This sample has more than 300,000 distinct CDR3 sequences, with roughly 21% found just once. Sequenced here: peripheral blood mononuclear cells (PBMCs), sampled when the disease was refractory, from a patient treated with antithyroid drugs. Receptors were obtained from a female donor with Graves disease. CDR3s include the opening cysteine and the closing phenylalanine or tryptophan.

j_call v_call cdr3_aa
TRBJ1-1 TRBV20-1 CSAFQGLNTEAFF
TRBJ2-7 TRBV6-1 CASSPAERQYF
TRBJ2-7 TRBV6-2/TRBV6-3 CASSATGTGQYEQYF
TRBJ2-3 TRBV12-3/TRBV12-4 CASSPGRGVAGGPTDTQYF
TRBJ2-7 TRBV13 CASSSKTSYEQYF
TRBJ2-5 TRBV6-1 CASRQKPTGGETQYF
TRBJ2-7 TRBV28 CASSLGGTAEQYF
TRBJ2-7 TRBV20-1 CSARVAERTYEQYF
TRBJ2-2 TRBV5-1 CASSLRGGGELFF
TRBJ1-1 TRBV9 CASSVAVGVGTEAFF
TRBJ2-7 TRBV6-1 CASRWTSSAYEQYF
TRBJ1-5 TRBV7-9 CASSFQGNQPQHF
TRBJ1-1 TRBV11-2 CASSPRLGQGNTEAFF
TRBJ1-5 TRBV6-1 CASIDRGRLGQPQHF
TRBJ1-2 TRBV18 CASSPGQAPVYGYTF
TRBJ2-7 TRBV14 CASREGTSRQQYF
TRBJ1-4 TRBV29-1 CSVDRGEKLFF
TRBJ1-5 TRBV29-1 CSAVEGPSNQPQHF
TRBJ2-7 TRBV2 CASRIARLKGNYEQYF
TRBJ1-1 TRBV29-1 CSVVERNTEAFF
TRBJ1-1 TRBV12-3/TRBV12-4 CASSFSQTVMNTEAFF
TRBJ2-4 TRBV5-1 CASSLVVQSAKNIQYF
TRBJ1-5 TRBV6-1 CASSSARQGSQPQHF
TRBJ1-5 TRBV28 CASSLPLTMAQPQHF
TRBJ2-3 TRBV14 CASSHTGTGNTDTQYF
TRBJ1-2 TRBV24-1 CATRGERGDGYTF
TRBJ1-2 TRBV11-2 CASSRTRGANYGYTF
TRBJ1-3 TRBV5-6 CASSSRERGNTIYF
TRBJ2-7 TRBV9 CASSVGPGHNYEQYF
TRBJ1-4 TRBV30 CAWSGGSPNEKLFF
TRBJ2-5 TRBV28 CASSSHRDQETQYF
TRBJ1-2 TRBV2 CASNSLTAGRDTF
TRBJ1-3 TRBV27 CASSPDGNSGNTIYF
TRBJ1-1 TRBV7-8 CASSHPSGNTEAFF
TRBJ2-5 TRBV5-6 CASTPTKLRGETQYF
TRBJ1-2 TRBV29-1 CSVEMGIRYGYTF
TRBJ1-6 TRBV20-1 CSARGTSPGPNSPLHF
TRBJ1-5 TRBV20-1 CSARGQGGYSSSNQPQHF
TRBJ2-7 TRBV29-1 CSVALSYEQYF
TRBJ1-5 TRBV2 CASSRTGGWQPQHF
TRBJ2-7 TRBV27 CASSNSGFYEQYF
TRBJ2-7 TRBV5-6 CASSLGLAGLEQYF
TRBJ1-2 TRBV14 CASSQDRGLSYTF
TRBJ2-5 TRBV6-2/TRBV6-3 CASSEFRGGGETQYF